These 23 T cell receptor beta chains share one sample of origin, sequenced in a study of cytomegalovirus exposure and HLA in healthy donors. The study ran its PCR with 60 Vbeta and 13 Jbeta primers. Profiled with immunoSEQ multiplex PCR; TCRdb holds only in-frame clones, not every one. Recorded for this sample: about 140,000 clones. Material: PBMCs. The receptors were gathered from a woman younger than 35 in good health and CMV-seronegative.

CDR3 DNA sequence: TGTGCCAGCAGCAAGGGGATTTATAATTCACCCCTCCACTTT. Translating it yields CASSKGIYNSPLHF. The V and J genes are TRBV27 and TRBJ1-6, with D maybe TRBD1 (5 bases). The V gene lost 6 bases and the J gene lost 4 bases, with 10 bases spanning the gap. The CDR3 covers 14 residues. Germline CDR1 and CDR2: MNHEY and SMNVEV (reference sequence).

The chain is built from TRBV7-3 and TRBJ2-1; 7 bases are shared with TRBD2. This CDR3 is 17 amino acids long. Germline-derived CDR1 and CDR2 are SGHTA and FQGTGA. The V and J ends lost 1 base and 5 bases, in that order; junction bases with no gene match: 11. The CDR3 DNA reads as TGTGCCAGCAGCTTAATAGCGGGTGCGGTCGCCGACAATGAGCAGTTCTTC. This sequence encodes CASSLIAGAVADNEQFF.

The genes are TRBV19 and TRBJ1-1, with TRBD1 matching over 12 bases. The CDR3 covers 15 residues. Germline V gives CDR1 LNHDA, CDR2 SQIVND (reference sequence). Trimming at V came to 5 bases and at J to 10 bases, leaving 11 bases not matched to a gene. The CDR3 is CASSSRDRGLFSAFF. CDR3 sequence (DNA): TGTGCCAGTAGTTCAAGGGACAGGGGGCTCTTCTCAGCTTTCTTT.

The J gene is TRBJ1-4, the V gene TRBV2, with a tentative D call TRBD1 (6 bases). Trimming took off 5 bases at V and 2 bases at J, with 18 bases between the two ends. The germline gives CDR1 SNHLY, CDR2 FYNNEI. CDR3 size: 17 residues. DNA of the CDR3: TGTGCCAGCAGTCCCACAGGGAGTCCTGCGACTAATGAAAAACTGTTTTTT. Translating it yields CASSPTGSPATNEKLFF.

This chain joins TRBV5-1 and TRBJ2-2; D may be TRBD1 (5 bases). The CDR3 is 16 amino acids. V gave up 0 bases and J gave up 1 base, with 10 bases separating them. Germline CDR1 SGHRS, CDR2 YFSETQ. CDR3 sequence (DNA): TGCGCCAGCAGCTTGGTAGAGCAGGGGAACACCGGGGAGCTGTTTTTT. The encoded protein is CASSLVEQGNTGELFF.

The chain has TRBV2 and TRBJ2-7; D not resolved. Germline V gene lookup returns CDR1 SNHLY and CDR2 FYNNEI. CDR3 length equals 13 residues. Deletions cut 4 bases from V and 3 bases from J, with 10 bases between. Here the CDR3 reads CASSANGVYEQYF. The CDR3 DNA reads TGTGCCAGCAGTGCGAACGGTGTCTACGAGCAGTACTTC. Variable domain in full (rest from reference TRBV2 and TRBJ2-7): EPEVTQTPSHQVTQMGQEVILRCVPISNHLYFYWYRQILGQKVEFLVSFYNNEISEKSEIFDDQFSVERPDGSNFTLKIRSTKLEDSAMYFCASSANGVYEQYFGPGTRLTVT.

The gene calls are TRBV9 and TRBJ2-3; weak D call: TRBD2 (6 bases). The CDR3 consists of 16 residues. V was shortened by 0 bases and J by 2 bases, with 13 bases between the two germline ends. Germline V gene sequence: CDR1 SGDLS, CDR2 YYNGEE. CDR3 in amino acids: CASSVGGVVVTDTQYF. DNA of the CDR3: TGTGCCAGCAGCGTAGGCGGGGTGGTCGTCACAGATACGCAGTATTTT.

The V call is TRBV6-1, the J call TRBJ2-7, with 7 nucleotides matching TRBD2. The CDR3 consists of 15 residues. The V gene end was trimmed by 3 bases and the J gene end by 4 bases; junction bases not matched to a gene: 9. Germline CDR1 MNHNS, CDR2 SASEGT. The CDR3 DNA is TGTGCCAGCAGTGATCGGCCTAGCGGAATATACGAGCAGTACTTC. Translation: CASSDRPSGIYEQYF.

The genes are TRBV4-1 and TRBJ1-2, with a weak D call TRBD1 (5 bases). Trimming left V 5 bases short and J 0 bases short, with 16 bases between. Germline CDR1 MGHRA, CDR2 YSYEKL. This CDR3 has 16 residues. The CDR3 nucleotides are TGCGCCAGCAGCAGGAATCCAGGGAACTCTAACTATGGCTACACCTTC. This gives the protein CASSRNPGNSNYGYTF.

The chain recombines TRBV5-7 with TRBJ1-2; TRBD1 matches at 11 bases. TRBV5-7 is designated an ORF whose function remains uncertain. The V segment lost 4 bases and the J segment 7 bases; nucleotides outside the gene matches: 12. The length of the CDR3 is 16 residues. In DNA, the CDR3 is TGTGCCAGCAGCCTTTTCAGGACAGGGGGCGAAGGTGGCTACACCTTC. Protein sequence: CASSLFRTGGEGGYTF.

This rearrangement joins TRBV14 to TRBJ1-2; D not certain. Germline V gives CDR1 SGHDN, CDR2 FVKESK. The length of the CDR3 is 14 residues. V was clipped by 3 bases and J by 3 bases, with 11 bases between them. The CDR3 spells CASSHRGRDYGYTF. The CDR3 DNA follows: TGTGCCAGCAGCCACCGGGGAAGGGACTATGGCTACACCTTC.

The gene calls are TRBV19 and TRBJ2-5; the match to TRBD1 covers 8 bases. The junction had 9 bases not matched to a gene; V was cut back by 10 bases and J by 5 bases. CDR3 size: 13 residues. Per the germline V gene, CDR1 is LNHDA and CDR2 is SQIVND (reference sequence). The CDR3 DNA follows: TGTGCCACCCGACAGGGGCGGTTGGAGACCCAGTACTTC. It translates to CATRQGRLETQYF.

The chain combines TRBV5-1 with TRBJ1-2; no firm D call. V lost 4 bases to trimming and J lost 4 bases, with 17 bases between them. The CDR3 runs 15 residues. From germline, CDR1 is SGHRS and CDR2 YFSETQ. CDR3 sequence reads: CASSRLLDTPYGYTF. CDR3 bases: TGCGCCAGCAGCCGACTACTCGACACTCCCTATGGCTACACCTTC.

The chain recombines TRBV5-1 with TRBJ2-2, with TRBD2 matching over 8 bases. The germline V gene encodes CDR1 SGHRS and CDR2 YFSETQ. The V gene end was trimmed by 0 bases and the J gene end by 4 bases; junction bases not matched to a gene: 8. The CDR3 covers 17 residues. The CDR3 nucleotides are TGCGCCAGCAGCTTGGGAGGACTAGCTGGGGTCACCGGGGAGCTGTTTTTT. Protein product: CASSLGGLAGVTGELFF.

This sequence joins TRBV9 and TRBJ1-1, with TRBD1 as a possible D gene (5 bases). Trimming shortened V by 0 bases and J by 2 bases, and 11 bases separated the two germline ends. The CDR3 is made up of 15 amino acids. The V gene's germline CDR1 is SGDLS and CDR2 YYNGEE. The CDR3 region is CASSVAQGSNTEAFF. The CDR3 DNA is TGTGCCAGCAGCGTAGCCCAGGGTAGCAACACTGAAGCTTTCTTT.

The chain combines TRBV7-9 with TRBJ1-5; D is uncertain. The CDR3 totals 14 residues. Germline V gene lookup returns CDR1 SEHNR and CDR2 FQNEAQ (reference sequence). Trimming took off 5 bases at V and 0 bases at J, with 8 bases between the two ends. Written as DNA, the CDR3 is TGTGCCAGCAGCCTAAGTCATAGCAATCAGCCCCAGCATTTT. Residues: CASSLSHSNQPQHF.

The genes are TRBV7-6 and TRBJ2-3; the match to TRBD2 covers 12 bases. The length of the CDR3 is 17 residues. Germline CDR1 reads SGHVS; CDR2 reads FNYEAQ. The ends lost 4 bases at V and 2 bases at J; junction bases unmatched: 7. In nucleotides, the CDR3 is TGTGCCAGCAGCTCAAGACTAGCGGGAGATACCACAGATACGCAGTATTTT. Translated, it gives CASSSRLAGDTTDTQYF.

This rearrangement joins TRBV7-8 to TRBJ1-5; no firm D call. This CDR3 is 14 amino acids long. Germline CDR1 is SGHVS and CDR2 is FQNEAQ. Trimming shortened V by 1 base and J by 4 bases, and 8 bases separated the two germline ends. CDR3 in amino acids: CASSLETQNQPQHF. The CDR3 nucleotides read TGTGCCAGCAGCTTAGAAACACAGAATCAGCCCCAGCATTTT.

This chain's CDR3 is CASTVGDRHYEQYV. DNA of the CDR3: TGTGCCAGTACGGTCGGGGACAGACACTACGAGCAGTACGTC. This chain connects TRBV19 to TRBJ2-7; 7 bases map to TRBD1. There are 14 residues in the CDR3. The V gene's germline CDR1 is LNHDA and CDR2 SQIVND (reference sequence). Trimming took 7 bases from V and 3 from J; bases not matched to a gene: 9.

The chain carries TRBV21-1 and TRBJ1-5. TRBV21-1 is deemed a pseudogene. The CDR3 extends over 14 amino acids. This CDR3 is CASSIAGVYQPQHF. The CDR3 DNA reads as TGTGCCAGCAGCATTGCCGGGGTATACCAGCCCCAGCATTTT.

CDR3 residues: CASTGQLNSPLHF. The CDR3 nucleotides read TGTGCCAGCACAGGACAGCTTAATTCACCCCTCCACTTT. V gene TRBV5-8 combines with J gene TRBJ1-6; D might be TRBD1 (6 bases). CDR1 SGHTS and CDR2 YDEGEE come from the germline V gene. The CDR3 is 13 amino acids. The germline V and J ends were trimmed by 6 bases and 6 bases, with 10 bases remaining between them.

The CDR3 bases are TGTGCCAGCAGCTTGCAACAGGGGATGGCCCAGCATTTT. This encodes CASSLQQGMAQHF. V is TRBV5-6 and J is TRBJ1-5; 7 nucleotides line up with TRBD1. V lost 1 base to trimming and J lost 11 bases; unmatched junction nucleotides: 6. The CDR3 consists of 13 residues. The germline gives CDR1 SGHDT, CDR2 YYEEEE.

CDR3 protein: CASSPDWGLAGDPETQYF. In DNA, the CDR3 is TGTGCCAGCTCACCGGACTGGGGACTAGCGGGAGATCCGGAGACCCAGTACTTC. The chain links TRBV18 to TRBJ2-5, with 14 nucleotides matching TRBD2. V was clipped by 3 bases and J by 5 bases; unmatched bases: 11. Germline loops: CDR1 KGHSH, CDR2 LQKENI. CDR3 length equals 18 residues. Looking up the rest from reference TRBV18 and TRBJ2-5 gives the full variable domain: NAGVMQNPRHLVRRRGQEARLRCSPMKGHSHVYWYRQLPEEGLKFMVYLQKENIIDESGMPKERFSAEFPKEGPSILRIQQVVRGDSAAYFCASSPDWGLAGDPETQYFGPGTRLLVL.